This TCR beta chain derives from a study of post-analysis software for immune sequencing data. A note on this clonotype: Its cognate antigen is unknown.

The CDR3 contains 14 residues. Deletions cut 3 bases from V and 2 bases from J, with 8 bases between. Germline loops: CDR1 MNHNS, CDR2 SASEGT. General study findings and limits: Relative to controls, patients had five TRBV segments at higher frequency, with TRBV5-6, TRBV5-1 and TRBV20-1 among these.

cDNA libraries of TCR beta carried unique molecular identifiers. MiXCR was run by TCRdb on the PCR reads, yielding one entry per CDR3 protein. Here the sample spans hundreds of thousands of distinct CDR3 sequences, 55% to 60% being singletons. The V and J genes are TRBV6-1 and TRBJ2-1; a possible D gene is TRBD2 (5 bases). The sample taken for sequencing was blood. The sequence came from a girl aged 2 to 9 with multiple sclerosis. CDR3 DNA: TGTGCCAGCAGTGACCGAGCGGCCTACAATGAGCAGTTCTTC. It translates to CASSDRAAYNEQFF.